The T cell receptor beta chain under discussion was sequenced for a study of PD-1 blockade in classical Hodgkin lymphoma. Overall study results and limits: According to reports, newly diagnosed patients had lower baseline TCR diversity than healthy donors, and relapsed/refractory patients had lower baseline TCR diversity still. Prior therapy or disease activity may underlie the repertoire differences, whose causes remain undefined.

The CDR3 is made up of 15 amino acids. Produced via immunoSEQ multiplex PCR; TCRdb's table is partial and in-frame only. Of fewer than 35,000 clones listed, roughly 94% are singletons. This clone was recorded a few times. What it binds is not known. Time point noted: newly diagnosed, previously untreated cHL patient sample. Comparators were PBMCs taken from newly diagnosed, untreated classical Hodgkin lymphoma. This TCR derives from a human donor with classical Hodgkin lymphoma. What was sequenced was peripheral blood mononuclear cells (PBMCs). The genes are TRBV21-1 and TRBJ2-7; TRBD1, the table's D call, lacks a check against the DNA. TRBV21-1 constitutes a pseudogene. DNA of the CDR3: TGTGCCAGCAGCGACCCTAGGCAGGGGGCGGCCGAGCAGTACTTC. It codes for CASSDPRQGAAEQYF.